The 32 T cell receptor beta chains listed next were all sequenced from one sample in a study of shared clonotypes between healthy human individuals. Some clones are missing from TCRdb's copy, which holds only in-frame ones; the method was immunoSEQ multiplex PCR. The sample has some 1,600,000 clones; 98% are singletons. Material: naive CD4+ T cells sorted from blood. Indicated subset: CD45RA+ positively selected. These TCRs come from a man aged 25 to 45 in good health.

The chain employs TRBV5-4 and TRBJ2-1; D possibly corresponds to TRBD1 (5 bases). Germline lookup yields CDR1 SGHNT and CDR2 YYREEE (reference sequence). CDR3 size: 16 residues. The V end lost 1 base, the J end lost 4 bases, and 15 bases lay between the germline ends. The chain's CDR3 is CASSLKWGASYNEQFF. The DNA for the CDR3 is TGTGCCAGCAGCTTGAAATGGGGCGCATCTTACAATGAGCAGTTCTTC.

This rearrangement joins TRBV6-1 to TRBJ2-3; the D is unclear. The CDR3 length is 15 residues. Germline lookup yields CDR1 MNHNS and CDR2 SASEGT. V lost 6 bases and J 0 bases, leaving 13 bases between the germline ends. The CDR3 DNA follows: TGTGCCAGCAGCTCCCCCGCGGCTAGCACAGATACGCAGTATTTT. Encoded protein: CASSSPAASTDTQYF.

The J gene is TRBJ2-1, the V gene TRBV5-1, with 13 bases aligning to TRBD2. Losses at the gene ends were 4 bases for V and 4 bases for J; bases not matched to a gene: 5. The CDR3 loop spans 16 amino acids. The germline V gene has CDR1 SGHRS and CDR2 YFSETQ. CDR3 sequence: CASSKPGLAGYNEQFF. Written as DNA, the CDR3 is TGCGCCAGCAGCAAACCGGGACTAGCGGGATACAATGAGCAGTTCTTC.

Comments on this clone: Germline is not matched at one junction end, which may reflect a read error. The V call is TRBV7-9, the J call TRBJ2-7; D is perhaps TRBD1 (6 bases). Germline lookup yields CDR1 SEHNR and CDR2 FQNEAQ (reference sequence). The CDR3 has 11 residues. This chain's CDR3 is CASSSQGPLGF. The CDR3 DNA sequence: TGTGCCAGCAGCTCACAGGGCCCCTTGGGGTTC. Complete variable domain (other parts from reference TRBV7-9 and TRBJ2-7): DTGVSQNPRHKITKRGQNVTFRCDPISEHNRLYWYRQTLGQGPEFLTYFQNEAQLEKSRLLSDRFSAERPKGSFSTLEIQRTEQGDSAMYLCASSSQGPLGFGPGTRLTVT.

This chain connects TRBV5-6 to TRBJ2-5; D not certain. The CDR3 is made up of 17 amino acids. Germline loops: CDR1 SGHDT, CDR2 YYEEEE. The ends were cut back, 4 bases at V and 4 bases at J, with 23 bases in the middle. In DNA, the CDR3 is TGTGCCAGCAGCGGGATGCTCAGACTCGCAAAGCTAGAGACCCAGTACTTC. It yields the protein CASSGMLRLAKLETQYF.

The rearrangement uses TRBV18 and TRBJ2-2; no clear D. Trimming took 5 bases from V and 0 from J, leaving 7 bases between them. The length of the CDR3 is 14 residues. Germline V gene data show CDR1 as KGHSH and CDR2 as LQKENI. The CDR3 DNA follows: TGTGCCAGCTCATCCCTAGCGAACACCGGGGAGCTGTTTTTT. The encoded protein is CASSSLANTGELFF.

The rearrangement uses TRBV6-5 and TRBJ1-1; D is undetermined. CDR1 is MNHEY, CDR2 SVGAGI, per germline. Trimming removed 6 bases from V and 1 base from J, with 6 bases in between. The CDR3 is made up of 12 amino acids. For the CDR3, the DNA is TGTGCCAGCAGGACGGGGAACACTGAAGCTTTCTTT. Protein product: CASRTGNTEAFF.

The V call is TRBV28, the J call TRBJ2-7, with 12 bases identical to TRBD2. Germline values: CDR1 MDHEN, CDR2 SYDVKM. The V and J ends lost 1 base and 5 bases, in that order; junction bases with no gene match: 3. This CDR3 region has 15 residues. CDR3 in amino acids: CASSLLLAGGNEQYF. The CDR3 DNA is TGTGCCAGCAGTTTATTACTAGCGGGAGGTAACGAGCAGTACTTC.

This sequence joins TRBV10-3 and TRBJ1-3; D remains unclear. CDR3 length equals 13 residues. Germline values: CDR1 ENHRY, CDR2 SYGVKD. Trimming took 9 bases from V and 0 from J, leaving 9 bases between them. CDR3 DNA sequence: TGTGCCATAGGCCGGGACTCTGGAAACACCATATATTTT. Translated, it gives CAIGRDSGNTIYF.

CDR3 protein: CASSFQRNEQFF. CDR3 coding DNA: TGCGCCAGCAGCTTCCAACGGAATGAGCAGTTCTTC. This chain links TRBV5-1 with TRBJ2-1; D remains ambiguous. The CDR3 runs to 12 residues. CDR1 and CDR2 (germline): SGHRS, YFSETQ. V was shortened by 2 bases and J by 7 bases, with 7 bases between the two germline ends.

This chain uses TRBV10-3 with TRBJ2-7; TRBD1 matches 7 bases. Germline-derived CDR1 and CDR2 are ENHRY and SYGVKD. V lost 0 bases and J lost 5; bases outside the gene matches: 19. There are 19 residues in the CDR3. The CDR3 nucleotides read TGTGCCATCAGTGAGTCCCCCTTATATAGGACAGGAGCCTACCACGAGCAGTACTTC. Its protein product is CAISESPLYRTGAYHEQYF.

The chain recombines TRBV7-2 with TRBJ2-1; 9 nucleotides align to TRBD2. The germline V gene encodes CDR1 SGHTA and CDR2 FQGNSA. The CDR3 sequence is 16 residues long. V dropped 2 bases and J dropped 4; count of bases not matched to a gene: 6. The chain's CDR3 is CASSLRTAGGYNEQFF. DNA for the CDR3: TGTGCCAGCAGCTTACGGACAGCGGGAGGTTACAATGAGCAGTTCTTC.

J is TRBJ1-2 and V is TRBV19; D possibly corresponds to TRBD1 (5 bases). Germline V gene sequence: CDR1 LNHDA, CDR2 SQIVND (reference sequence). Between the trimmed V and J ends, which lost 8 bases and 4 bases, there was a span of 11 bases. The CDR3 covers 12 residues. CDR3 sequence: CASRTRSYGYTF. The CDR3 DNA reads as TGTGCCAGTCGGACAAGAAGCTATGGCTACACCTTC.

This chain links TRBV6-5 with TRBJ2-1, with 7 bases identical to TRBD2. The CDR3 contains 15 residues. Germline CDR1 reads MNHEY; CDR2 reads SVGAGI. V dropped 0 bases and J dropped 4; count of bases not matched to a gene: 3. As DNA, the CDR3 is TGTGCCAGCAGTTACTCGAGCGGGGAATACAATGAGCAGTTCTTC. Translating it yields CASSYSSGEYNEQFF.

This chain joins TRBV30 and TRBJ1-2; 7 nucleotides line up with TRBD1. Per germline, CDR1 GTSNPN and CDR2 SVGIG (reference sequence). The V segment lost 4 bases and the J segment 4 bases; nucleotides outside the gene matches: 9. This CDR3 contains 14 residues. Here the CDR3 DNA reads TGTGCCTGGACAATTGGACAGGAGATCTATGGCTACACCTTC. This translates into CAWTIGQEIYGYTF.

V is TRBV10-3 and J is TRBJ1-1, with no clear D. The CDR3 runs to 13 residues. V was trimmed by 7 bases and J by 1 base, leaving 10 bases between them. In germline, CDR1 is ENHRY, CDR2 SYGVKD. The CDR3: CAINFPGNTEAFF. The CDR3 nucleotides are TGTGCCATCAATTTCCCAGGGAACACTGAAGCTTTCTTT.

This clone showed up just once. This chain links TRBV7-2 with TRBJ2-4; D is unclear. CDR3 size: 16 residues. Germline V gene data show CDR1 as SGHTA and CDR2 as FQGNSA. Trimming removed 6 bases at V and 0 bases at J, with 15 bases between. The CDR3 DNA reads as TGTGCCAGCAGTAGATTCCACAGATTAGCCAAAAACATTCAGTACTTC. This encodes CASSRFHRLAKNIQYF.

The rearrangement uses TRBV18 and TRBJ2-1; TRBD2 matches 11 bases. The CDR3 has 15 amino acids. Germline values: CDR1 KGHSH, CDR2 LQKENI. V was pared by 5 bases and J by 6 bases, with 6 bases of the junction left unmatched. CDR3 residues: CASSSLAGVPNEQFF. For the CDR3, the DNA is TGTGCCAGCTCATCACTAGCGGGAGTCCCCAATGAGCAGTTCTTC.

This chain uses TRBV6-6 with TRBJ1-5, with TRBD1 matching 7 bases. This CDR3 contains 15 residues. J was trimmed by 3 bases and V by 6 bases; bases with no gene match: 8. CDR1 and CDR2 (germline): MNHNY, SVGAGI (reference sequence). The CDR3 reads CASSPRQGDNQPQHF. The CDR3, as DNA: TGTGCCAGCAGCCCCAGACAGGGAGACAATCAGCCCCAGCATTTT.

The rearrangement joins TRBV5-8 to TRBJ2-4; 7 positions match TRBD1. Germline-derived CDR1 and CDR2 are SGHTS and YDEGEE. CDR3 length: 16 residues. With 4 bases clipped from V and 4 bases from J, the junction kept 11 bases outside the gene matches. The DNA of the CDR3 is TGTGCCAGCAGCACTGGACAGGCGAACCTTAAAAACATTCAGTACTTC. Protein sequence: CASSTGQANLKNIQYF. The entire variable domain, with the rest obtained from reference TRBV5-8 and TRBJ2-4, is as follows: EAGVTQSPTHLIKTRGQQATLRCSPISGHTSVYWYQQALGLGLQFLLWYDEGEERNRGNFPPRFSGRQFPNYSSELNVNALELEDSALYLCASSTGQANLKNIQYFGAGTRLSVL.

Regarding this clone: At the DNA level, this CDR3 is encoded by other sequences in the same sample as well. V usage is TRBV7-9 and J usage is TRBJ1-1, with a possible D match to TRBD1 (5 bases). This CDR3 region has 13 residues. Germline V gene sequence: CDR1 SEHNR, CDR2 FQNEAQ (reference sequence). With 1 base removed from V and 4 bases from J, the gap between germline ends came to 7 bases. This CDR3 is CASSLEGSTEAFF. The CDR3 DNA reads TGTGCCAGCAGCTTAGAGGGGAGCACTGAAGCTTTCTTT.

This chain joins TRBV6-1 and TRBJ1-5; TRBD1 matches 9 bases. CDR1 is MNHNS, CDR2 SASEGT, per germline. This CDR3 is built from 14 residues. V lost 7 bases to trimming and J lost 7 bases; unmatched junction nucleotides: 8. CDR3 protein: CASIRQGVEQPQHF. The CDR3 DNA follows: TGTGCCAGCATCCGACAGGGGGTTGAGCAGCCCCAGCATTTT.

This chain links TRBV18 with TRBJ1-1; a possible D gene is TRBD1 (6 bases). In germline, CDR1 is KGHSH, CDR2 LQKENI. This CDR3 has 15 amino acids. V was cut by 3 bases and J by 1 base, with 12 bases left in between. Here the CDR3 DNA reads TGTGCCAGCTCACCCGTTGGGGGACAGAACACTGAAGCTTTCTTT. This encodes CASSPVGGQNTEAFF.

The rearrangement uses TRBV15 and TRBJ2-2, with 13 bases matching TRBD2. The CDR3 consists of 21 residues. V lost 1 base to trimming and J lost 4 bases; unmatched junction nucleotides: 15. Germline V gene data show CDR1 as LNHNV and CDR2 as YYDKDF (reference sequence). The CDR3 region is CATSRALRTSGRASSTGELFF. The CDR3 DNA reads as TGTGCCACCAGCAGAGCCCTAAGAACTAGCGGGAGGGCCTCGAGCACCGGGGAGCTGTTTTTT.

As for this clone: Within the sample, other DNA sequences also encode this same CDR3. The DNA of the CDR3 is TGTGCCAGCAGCTTAGCGGGGGGAAGCACAGATACGCAGTATTTT. Residues: CASSLAGGSTDTQYF. This chain connects TRBV7-9 to TRBJ2-3; possible D gene TRBD2, 6 bases. CDR1 is SEHNR and CDR2 is FQNEAQ in the germline V gene (reference sequence). Trimming shortened V by 0 bases and J by 0 bases, and 7 bases separated the two germline ends. The CDR3 length is 15 residues.

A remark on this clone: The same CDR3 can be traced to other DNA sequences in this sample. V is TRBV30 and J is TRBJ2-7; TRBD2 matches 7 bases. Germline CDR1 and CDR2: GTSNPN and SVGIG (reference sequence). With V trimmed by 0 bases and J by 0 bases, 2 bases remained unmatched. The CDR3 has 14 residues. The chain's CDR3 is CAWSVGGGSYEQYF. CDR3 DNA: TGTGCCTGGAGTGTTGGGGGGGGCTCCTACGAGCAGTACTTC.

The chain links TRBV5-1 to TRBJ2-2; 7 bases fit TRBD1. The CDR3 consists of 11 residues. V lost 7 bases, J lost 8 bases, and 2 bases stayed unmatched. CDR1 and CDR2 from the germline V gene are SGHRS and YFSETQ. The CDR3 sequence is CASGTVGELFF. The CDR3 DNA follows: TGCGCCAGCGGGACAGTTGGGGAGCTGTTTTTT.

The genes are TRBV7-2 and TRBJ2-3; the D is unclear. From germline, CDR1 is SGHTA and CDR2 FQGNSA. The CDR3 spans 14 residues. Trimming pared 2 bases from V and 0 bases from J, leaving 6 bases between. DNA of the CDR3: TGTGCCAGCAGCTTACACGGGAGCACAGATACGCAGTATTTT. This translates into CASSLHGSTDTQYF.

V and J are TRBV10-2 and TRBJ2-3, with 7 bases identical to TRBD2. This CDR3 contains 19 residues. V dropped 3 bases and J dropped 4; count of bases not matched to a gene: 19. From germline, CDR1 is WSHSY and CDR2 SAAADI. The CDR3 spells CASSERTQQLAHVADTQYF. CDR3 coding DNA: TGCGCCAGCAGTGAACGGACCCAACAACTAGCGCATGTCGCAGATACGCAGTATTTT.

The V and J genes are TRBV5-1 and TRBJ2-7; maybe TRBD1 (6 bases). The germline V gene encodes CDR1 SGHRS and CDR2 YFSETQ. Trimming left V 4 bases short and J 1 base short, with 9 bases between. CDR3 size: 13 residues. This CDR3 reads CASSNTGSYEQYF. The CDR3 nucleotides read TGCGCCAGCAGCAACACAGGGTCCTACGAGCAGTACTTC.

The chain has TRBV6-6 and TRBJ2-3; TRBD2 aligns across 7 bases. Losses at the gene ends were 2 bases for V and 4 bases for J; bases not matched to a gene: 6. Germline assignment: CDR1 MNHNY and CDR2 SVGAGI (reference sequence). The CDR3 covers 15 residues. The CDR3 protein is CASSYRREFPDTQYF. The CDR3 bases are TGTGCCAGCAGTTACCGGCGGGAGTTCCCAGATACGCAGTATTTT.

The CDR3 nucleotides are TGTGCCAGCAGCTTCCGGAGCAACTATGGCTACACCTTC. Protein sequence: CASSFRSNYGYTF. The chain has TRBV7-9 and TRBJ1-2; the D is unclear. The CDR3 totals 13 residues. With 3 bases removed from V and 2 bases from J, the gap between germline ends came to 7 bases. Germline loops: CDR1 SEHNR, CDR2 FQNEAQ (reference sequence).